This T cell receptor (beta chain) appears in the sequencing data of a study of low-dose radiotherapy and immunotherapy resistance in tumors (dated by TCRdb to 2021 to 2024). For context, the study as a whole: In Cohort 1, each fraction delivered 0.5 Gy every 2 weeks, and the prescribed total PTV dose was 6.5 Gy. Patients were given nivolumab as a 240 mg flat dose every two weeks and ipilimumab at 1 mg/kg every six weeks, with both drugs delivered intravenously. Randomization of trial participants into treatment groups was not performed. Every two weeks, patients got intravenous cyclophosphamide at 200 mg/m2, given one day ahead of each radiation and immunotherapy administration. Aspirin 300 mg was taken orally once daily by patients for four cycles, starting on cycle 1 day 1. In Cohort 2, 1 Gy per fraction was delivered every two weeks, for a total of 13 Gy over 26 weeks. Eight patients were included in the translational analysis, namely three from the first dose cohort plus the first five from the second dose cohort.

The CDR3, from cysteine to phenylalanine, totals 16 residues. Only the CDR3 region is kept as DNA, spanning 48 bases read in frame from base 1. The germline V gene specifies SGHVS as CDR1 and FNYEAQ as CDR2. The time point label on this specimen signifies: before trial treatment. The donors came from RACIN, which was a single-arm phase I dose-escalation trial that paired nivolumab and ipilimumab with aspirin, low-dose cyclophosphamide and low-dose radiotherapy. Eligible patients had advanced, TIL-negative solid tumors. This clonotype was counted many times. Its antigen is still unknown. One end of the junction is discordant with germline, which a read error may explain. Sequencer: Illumina HiSeq 2500. To make first-strand cDNA, Superscript III was used along with a set of TRAV- and TRBV-specific primers so that both the TCRalpha and TCRbeta chains were covered. A roughly 20-cycle PCR with Phusion amplified the TCRs, pairing a constant-region primer with the adapter that was attached to the V primers. Amplification of the isolated mRNA was done with the MessageAmp II aRNA Amplification Kit, which involved a roughly 15-hour in vitro transcription at 37 degrees C. The Dynabeads mRNA DIRECT Purification Kit was used to isolate the mRNA for TCR sequencing. Indexed Illumina adapters were added in a second roughly 26-cycle Phusion PCR, and the resulting products were purified with AMPure XP beads. On the study's bioinformatics: Custom Perl scripts were used to pool TCR sequences that encoded the same protein, to remove out-of-frame sequences, and to calculate the abundance of each clonotype. The analysis excluded TCR sequences that were supported by just one read. Repertoire metrics included Shannon entropy, Gini index, clonality, richness, and frequency of TCRs shared between repertoires. TCRdb cleaned the public reads at Q25 with fastp, built clones with MiXCR and kept in-frame beta chains. Rows are combined by CDR3 protein, so each entry shows the most common genes and DNA. In this record, the V and J calls reflect TCRdb's handling and not the investigators' own analysis. The sample table contains 55,000 to 80,000 distinct CDR3 sequences; only one count was recorded for about 26% of them. The ten largest clones take up about 6.6% of the sample.

This receptor chain uses TRBV7-6 and TRBJ2-7; TRBD1 is a weak D gene call, 5 bases matching. This clonotype was sampled from a male donor with rectosigmoid adenocarcinoma. The sample was PBMCs, taken before treatment. The CDR3: CASSLGHSGASYEQYF. The nucleotide sequence is given as TGTGCCAGCAGTTTAGGACACTCAGGTGCCTCCTACGAGCAGTACTTC.